These T cell receptor beta chains were read from a single sample in a study of T cell responses to AZD1222 COVID-19 vaccine. The data were produced by immunoSEQ multiplex PCR, yet TCRdb's version contains in-frame clones alone and is incomplete. The repertoire holds 50,000 to 65,000 clones, with 86% as singletons. This specimen was peripheral blood, taken 28 days after the second AZD1222 dose. The receptors derive from an adult who received the AZD1222 COVID-19 vaccine. Both conserved end residues are part of each CDR3. Each record gives: clone size, V gene, J gene, D gene, CDR3 DNA, CDR3 protein. A D gene is named only where the DNA matches it firmly. Only some rows state a clone size, as once, few, many or a class for expanded clones.

>NA|TRBV6-2/TRBV6-3|TRBJ1-5|NA
TGTGCCAGCAGTTACGCCCCGATAGGTGGCAATCAGCCCCAGCATTTT
CASSYAPIGGNQPQHF
>NA|TRBV27|TRBJ1-1|NA
TGTGCCAGCAGTTTAAGGGTACAGGGTGCTGAAGCTTTCTTT
CASSLRVQGAEAFF
>NA|TRBV3-1/TRBV3-2|TRBJ2-7|TRBD2
TGTGCCAGCAGCCAGGGGCTAGCGGGCTTCGAGCAGTACTTC
CASSQGLAGFEQYF
>NA|TRBV9|TRBJ2-1|TRBD2
TGTGCCAGCAGCACACCGGGACTAGCGGGAGTGAATGAGCAGTTCTTC
CASSTPGLAGVNEQFF
>once|TRBV19|TRBJ1-4|TRBD1
TGTGCCAGTTCGCCACAGGGGAATGAAAAACTGTTTTTT
CASSPQGNEKLFF
>NA|TRBV29-1|TRBJ2-3|NA
TGCAGCGTTACGTCTAGCACAGATACGCAGTATTTT
CSVTSSTDTQYF
>NA|TRBV6-4|TRBJ1-1|NA
TGTGCCAGCAGGGAGCACAGAAGCACGATCCCTGAAGCTTTCTTT
CASREHRSTIPEAFF
>NA|TRBV7-9|TRBJ2-7|TRBD1
TGTGCCAGCAGCTCCTCCCCAGGGGGCTACGAGCAGTACTTC
CASSSSPGGYEQYF
>NA|TRBV28|TRBJ2-1|NA
TGTGCCAGCAGTTCCTCAGATGGTGAGCAGTTCTTC
CASSSSDGEQFF
>NA|TRBV21-1|TRBJ2-5|NA
TGTGCCAGCAGCAAGGAAAGGGGACTAGCGGGAAGGGAGACCCAGTACTTC
CASSKERGLAGRETQYF
>NA|TRBV19|TRBJ2-1|NA
TGTGCCAGTAGTATCAGGGGGACTTCCTACAATGAGCAGTTCTTC
CASSIRGTSYNEQFF
>NA|TRBV19|TRBJ2-1|TRBD2
TGTGCCAGTAGTGCGAGCGGGGGACACTCCTACAATGAGCAGTTCTTC
CASSASGGHSYNEQFF
>NA|TRBV5-1|TRBJ2-5|NA
TGCGCCAGCAGCAAAGGGGTCCAAGAGACCCAGTACTTC
CASSKGVQETQYF
>NA|TRBV7-9|TRBJ2-1|NA
TGTGCCACCTCCGTGGGCAATGAGCAGTTCTTC
CATSVGNEQFF
>NA|TRBV3-1/TRBV3-2|TRBJ1-4|NA
TGTGCCAGCAGCCAAGGACAGAATGAAAAACTGTTTTTT
CASSQGQNEKLFF
>once|TRBV4-1|TRBJ2-5|TRBD2
TGCGCCAGCAGCCAAACGGGGGGGCCGGGAGAGACCCAGTACTTC
CASSQTGGPGETQYF
>NA|TRBV7-2|TRBJ1-6|NA
TGTGCCAGCAGCTTAGGTGGAGTCGGATATAATTCACCCCTCCACTTT
CASSLGGVGYNSPLHF
>NA|TRBV3-1/TRBV3-2|TRBJ2-3|TRBD2
TGTGCCAGCAGCCATCTAGCGGGAGGCACAGATACGCAGTATTTT
CASSHLAGGTDTQYF
>NA|TRBV19|TRBJ1-2|TRBD1
TGTGCCAGTAGTACCGCGGACAGGGCGGCCCCCAAAACCTTC
CASSTADRAAPKTF
>once|TRBV2|TRBJ1-6|NA
TGTGCCAGCAGAGGGAGGAGGGATTATAATTCACCCCTCCACTTT
CASRGRRDYNSPLHF
>NA|TRBV4-1|TRBJ2-1|NA
TGCGCCAGCAGCCAAGACCATTCTGGAGGACTCAATGAGCAGTTCTTC
CASSQDHSGGLNEQFF
>NA|TRBV18|TRBJ1-4|NA
TGTGCCAGCTCACCACCCGTGGCAGGGGATAATGAAAAACTGTTTTTT
CASSPPVAGDNEKLFF
>NA|TRBV2|TRBJ2-7|TRBD1
TGTGCCAGCAGATGGGACAGGGACCCCTACGAGCAGTACTTC
CASRWDRDPYEQYF
>NA|TRBV6-5|TRBJ1-1|NA
TGTGCCAGCATTGGGCGTGGGAGTACTGAAGCTTTCTTT
CASIGRGSTEAFF
>few|TRBV9|TRBJ2-7|NA
TGTGCCAGCAGCGCCCTGACGGGTAGCTACGAGCAGTACTTC
CASSALTGSYEQYF
>NA|TRBV2|TRBJ1-2|NA
TGTGCCAGCGGAGGGAACTATGGCTACACCTTC
CASGGNYGYTF